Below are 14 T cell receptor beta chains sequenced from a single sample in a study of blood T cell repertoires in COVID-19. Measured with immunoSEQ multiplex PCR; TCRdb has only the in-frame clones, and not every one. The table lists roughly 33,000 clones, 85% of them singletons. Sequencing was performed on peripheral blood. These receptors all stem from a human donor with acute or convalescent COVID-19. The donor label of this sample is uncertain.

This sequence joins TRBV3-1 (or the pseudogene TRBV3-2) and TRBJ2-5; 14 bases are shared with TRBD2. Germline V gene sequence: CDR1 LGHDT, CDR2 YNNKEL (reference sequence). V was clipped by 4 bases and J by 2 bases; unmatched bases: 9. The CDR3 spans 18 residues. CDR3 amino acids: CASSPPGTSGSGQETQYF. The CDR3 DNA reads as TGTGCCAGCAGCCCCCCCGGGACTAGCGGGAGTGGGCAAGAGACCCAGTACTTC.

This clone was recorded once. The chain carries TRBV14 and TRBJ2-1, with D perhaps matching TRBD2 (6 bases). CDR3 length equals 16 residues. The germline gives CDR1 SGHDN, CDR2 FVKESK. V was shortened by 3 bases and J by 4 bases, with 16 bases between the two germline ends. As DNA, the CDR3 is TGTGCCAGCAGCCAGGTGATATGGGACTCATACAATGAGCAGTTCTTC. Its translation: CASSQVIWDSYNEQFF.

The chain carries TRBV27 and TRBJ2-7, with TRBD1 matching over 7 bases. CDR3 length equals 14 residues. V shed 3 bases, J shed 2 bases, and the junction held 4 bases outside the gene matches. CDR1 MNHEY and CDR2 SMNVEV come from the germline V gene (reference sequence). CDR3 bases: TGTGCCAGCAGTTTGAACAGGGGTCCCTACGAGCAGTACTTC. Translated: CASSLNRGPYEQYF.

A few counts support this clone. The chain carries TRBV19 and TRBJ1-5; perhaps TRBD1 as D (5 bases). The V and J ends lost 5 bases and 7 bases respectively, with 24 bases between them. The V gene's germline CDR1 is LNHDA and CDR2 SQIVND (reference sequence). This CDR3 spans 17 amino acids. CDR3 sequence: CASSPRAKTVLGQPQHF. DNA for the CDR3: TGTGCCAGTAGTCCGCGCGCGAAGACAGTGTTAGGGCAGCCCCAGCATTTT.

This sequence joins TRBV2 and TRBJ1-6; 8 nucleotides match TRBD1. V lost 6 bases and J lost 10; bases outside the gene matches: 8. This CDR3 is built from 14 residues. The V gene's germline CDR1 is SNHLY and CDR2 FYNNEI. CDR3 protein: CASRADRVGSPLHF. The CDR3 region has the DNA TGTGCCAGCAGGGCGGACAGGGTTGGCTCACCCCTCCACTTT.

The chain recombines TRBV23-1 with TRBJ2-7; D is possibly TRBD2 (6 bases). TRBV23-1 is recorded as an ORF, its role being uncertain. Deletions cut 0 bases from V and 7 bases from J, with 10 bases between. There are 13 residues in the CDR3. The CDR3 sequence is CASSQSRAGEQYF. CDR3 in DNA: TGCGCCAGCAGTCAATCCAGGGCGGGGGAGCAGTACTTC.

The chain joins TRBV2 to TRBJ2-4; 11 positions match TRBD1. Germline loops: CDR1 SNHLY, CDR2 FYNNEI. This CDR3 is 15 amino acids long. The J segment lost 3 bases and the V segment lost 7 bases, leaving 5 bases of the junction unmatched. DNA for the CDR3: TGTGCCAGCACCGGACAGGGGGCTGGCAAAAACATTCAGTACTTC. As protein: CASTGQGAGKNIQYF.

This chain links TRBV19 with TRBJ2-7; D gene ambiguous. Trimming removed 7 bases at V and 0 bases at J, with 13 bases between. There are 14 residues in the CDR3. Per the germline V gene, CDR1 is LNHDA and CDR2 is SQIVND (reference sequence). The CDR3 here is CASNRQLSSYEQYF. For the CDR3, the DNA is TGTGCCAGTAACAGACAACTTAGCTCCTACGAGCAGTACTTC.

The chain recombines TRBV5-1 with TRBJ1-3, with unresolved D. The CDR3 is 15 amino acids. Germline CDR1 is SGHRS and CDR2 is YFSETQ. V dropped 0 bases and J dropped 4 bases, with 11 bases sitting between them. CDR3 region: CASSLAPFSGNTIYF. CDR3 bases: TGCGCCAGCAGCTTGGCCCCCTTTTCCGGAAACACCATATATTTT.

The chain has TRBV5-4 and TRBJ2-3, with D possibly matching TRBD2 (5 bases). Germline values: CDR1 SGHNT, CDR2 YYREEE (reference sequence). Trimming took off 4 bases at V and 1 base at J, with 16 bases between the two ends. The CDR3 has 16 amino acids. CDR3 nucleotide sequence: TGTGCCAGCAGCCTGGATACGGGATCCGGCACAGATACGCAGTATTTT. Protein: CASSLDTGSGTDTQYF.

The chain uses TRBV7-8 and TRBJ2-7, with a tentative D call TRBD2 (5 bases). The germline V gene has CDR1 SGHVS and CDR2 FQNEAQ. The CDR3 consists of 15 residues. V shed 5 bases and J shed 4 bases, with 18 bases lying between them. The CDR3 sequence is CASSLREGVSYEQYF. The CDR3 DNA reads TGTGCCAGCAGCCTCCGTGAGGGAGTCTCGTACGAGCAGTACTTC.

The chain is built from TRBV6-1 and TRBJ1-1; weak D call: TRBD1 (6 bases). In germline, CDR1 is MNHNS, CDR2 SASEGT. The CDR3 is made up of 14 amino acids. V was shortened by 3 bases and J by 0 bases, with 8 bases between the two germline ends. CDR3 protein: CASSDRDMNTEAFF. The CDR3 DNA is TGTGCCAGCAGTGATAGGGACATGAACACTGAAGCTTTCTTT.

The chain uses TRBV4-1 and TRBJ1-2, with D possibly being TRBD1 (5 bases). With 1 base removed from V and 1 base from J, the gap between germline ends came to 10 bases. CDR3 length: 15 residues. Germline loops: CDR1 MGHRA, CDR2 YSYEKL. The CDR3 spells CASSQGGVVNYGYTF. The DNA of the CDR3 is TGCGCCAGCAGCCAAGGGGGGGTGGTTAACTATGGCTACACCTTC.

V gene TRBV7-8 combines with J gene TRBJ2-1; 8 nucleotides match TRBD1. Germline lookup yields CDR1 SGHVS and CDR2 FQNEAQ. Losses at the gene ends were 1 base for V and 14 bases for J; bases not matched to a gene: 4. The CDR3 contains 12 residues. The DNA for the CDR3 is TGTGCCAGCAGCTTAGGGACAGGGAATGAGTTCTTC. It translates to CASSLGTGNEFF.